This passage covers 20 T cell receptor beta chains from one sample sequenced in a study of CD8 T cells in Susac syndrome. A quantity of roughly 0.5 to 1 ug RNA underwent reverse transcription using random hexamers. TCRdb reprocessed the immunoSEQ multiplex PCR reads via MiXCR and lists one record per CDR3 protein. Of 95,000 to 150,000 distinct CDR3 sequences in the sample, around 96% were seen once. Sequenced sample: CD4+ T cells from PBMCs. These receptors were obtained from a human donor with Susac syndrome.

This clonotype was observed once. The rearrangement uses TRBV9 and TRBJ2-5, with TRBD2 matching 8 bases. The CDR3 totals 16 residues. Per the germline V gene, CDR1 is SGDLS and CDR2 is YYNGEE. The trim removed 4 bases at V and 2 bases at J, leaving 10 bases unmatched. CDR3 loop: CASSPNSGGGQETQYF. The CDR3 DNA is TGTGCCAGCAGCCCCAACTCGGGGGGGGGACAAGAGACCCAGTACTTC.

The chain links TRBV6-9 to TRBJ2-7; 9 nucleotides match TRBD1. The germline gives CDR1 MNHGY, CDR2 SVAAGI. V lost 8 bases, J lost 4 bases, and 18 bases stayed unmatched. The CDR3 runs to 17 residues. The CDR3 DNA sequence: TGTGCCAGCCCACTTCAAGGACAGGGGAGCTACTGTTACGAGCAGTACTTC. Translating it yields CASPLQGQGSYCYEQYF.

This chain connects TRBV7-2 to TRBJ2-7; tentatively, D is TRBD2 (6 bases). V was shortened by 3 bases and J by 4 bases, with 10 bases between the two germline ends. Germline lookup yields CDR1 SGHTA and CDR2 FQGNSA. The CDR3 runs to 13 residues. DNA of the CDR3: TGTGCCAGCAGCTTTACGGGAGTGTACGAGCAGTACTTC. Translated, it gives CASSFTGVYEQYF.

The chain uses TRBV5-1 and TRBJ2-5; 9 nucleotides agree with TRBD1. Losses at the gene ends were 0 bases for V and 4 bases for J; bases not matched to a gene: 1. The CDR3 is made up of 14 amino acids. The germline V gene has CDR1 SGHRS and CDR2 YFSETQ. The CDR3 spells CASSLGTGVETQYF. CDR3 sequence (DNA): TGCGCCAGCAGCTTGGGGACAGGGGTAGAGACCCAGTACTTC.

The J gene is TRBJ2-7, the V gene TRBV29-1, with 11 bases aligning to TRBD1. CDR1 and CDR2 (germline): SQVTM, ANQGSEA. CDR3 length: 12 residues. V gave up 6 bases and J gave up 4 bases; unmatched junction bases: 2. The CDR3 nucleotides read TGCAGCGTCGGGACAGGGGGTTACGAGCAGTACTTC. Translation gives CSVGTGGYEQYF.

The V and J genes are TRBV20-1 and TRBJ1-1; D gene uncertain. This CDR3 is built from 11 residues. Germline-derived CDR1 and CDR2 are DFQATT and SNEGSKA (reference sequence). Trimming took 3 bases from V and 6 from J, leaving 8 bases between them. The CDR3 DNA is TGCAGTGCTAGTTTAGGCGCTGAAGCTTTCTTT. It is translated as CSASLGAEAFF.

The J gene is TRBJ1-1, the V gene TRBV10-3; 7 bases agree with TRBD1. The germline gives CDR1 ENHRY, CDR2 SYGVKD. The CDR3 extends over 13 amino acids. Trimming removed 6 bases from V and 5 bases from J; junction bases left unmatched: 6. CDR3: CAIRTQGVTEAFF. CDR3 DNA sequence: TGTGCCATCAGAACTCAGGGGGTTACTGAAGCTTTCTTT.

The DNA for the CDR3 is TGTGCCAGCAGTTTGAGGGGGTTGAATGAGCAGTTCTTC. Translated, it gives CASSLRGLNEQFF. The chain recombines TRBV27 with TRBJ2-1; TRBD1 might be the D (6 bases). With 3 bases removed from V and 7 bases from J, the gap between germline ends came to 10 bases. CDR1 and CDR2 (germline): MNHEY, SMNVEV (reference sequence). The CDR3 totals 13 residues.

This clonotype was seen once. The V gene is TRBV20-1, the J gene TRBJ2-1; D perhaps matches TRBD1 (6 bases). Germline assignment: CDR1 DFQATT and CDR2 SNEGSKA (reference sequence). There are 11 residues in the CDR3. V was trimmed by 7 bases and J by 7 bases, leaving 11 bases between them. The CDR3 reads CSVQGWNEQFF. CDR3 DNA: TGCAGTGTTCAGGGGTGGAATGAGCAGTTCTTC.

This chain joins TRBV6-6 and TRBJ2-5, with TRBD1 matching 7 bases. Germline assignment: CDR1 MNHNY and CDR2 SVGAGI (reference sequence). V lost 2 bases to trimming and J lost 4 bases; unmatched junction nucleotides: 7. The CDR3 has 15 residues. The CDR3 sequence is CASSYAEYRGETQYF. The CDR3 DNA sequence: TGTGCCAGCAGTTACGCGGAGTACAGGGGAGAGACCCAGTACTTC.

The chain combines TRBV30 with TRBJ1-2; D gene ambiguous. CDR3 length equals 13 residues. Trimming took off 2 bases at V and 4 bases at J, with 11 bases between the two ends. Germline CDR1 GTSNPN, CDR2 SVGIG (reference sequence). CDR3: CAWSFTGGYGYTF. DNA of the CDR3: TGTGCCTGGAGTTTCACGGGTGGCTATGGCTACACCTTC.

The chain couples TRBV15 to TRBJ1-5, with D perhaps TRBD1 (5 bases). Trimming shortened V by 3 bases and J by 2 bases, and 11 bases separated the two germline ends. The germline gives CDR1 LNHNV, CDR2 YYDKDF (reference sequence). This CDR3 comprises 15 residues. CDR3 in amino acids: CATSSPRVGNQPQHF. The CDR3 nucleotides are TGTGCCACCAGCAGTCCCAGGGTGGGCAATCAGCCCCAGCATTTT.

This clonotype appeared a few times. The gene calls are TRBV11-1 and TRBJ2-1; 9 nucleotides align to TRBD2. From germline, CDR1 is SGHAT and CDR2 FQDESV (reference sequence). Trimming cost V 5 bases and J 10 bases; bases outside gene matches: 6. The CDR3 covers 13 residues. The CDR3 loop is CASSPGLANEQFF. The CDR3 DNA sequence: TGTGCCAGCAGCCCAGGACTAGCGAACGAGCAGTTCTTC.

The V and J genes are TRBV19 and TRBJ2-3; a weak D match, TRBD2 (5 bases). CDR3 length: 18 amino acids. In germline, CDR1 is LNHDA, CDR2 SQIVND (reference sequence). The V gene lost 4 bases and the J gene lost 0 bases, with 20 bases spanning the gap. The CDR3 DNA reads TGTGCCAGTAGTACGACTCCCGGACTTGGCCCTAGCACAGATACGCAGTATTTT. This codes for CASSTTPGLGPSTDTQYF. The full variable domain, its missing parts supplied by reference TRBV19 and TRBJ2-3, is DGGITQSPKYLFRKEGQNVTLSCEQNLNHDAMYWYRQDPGQGLRLIYYSQIVNDFQKGDIAEGYSVSREKKESFPLTVTSAQKNPTAFYLCASSTTPGLGPSTDTQYFGPGTRLTVL.

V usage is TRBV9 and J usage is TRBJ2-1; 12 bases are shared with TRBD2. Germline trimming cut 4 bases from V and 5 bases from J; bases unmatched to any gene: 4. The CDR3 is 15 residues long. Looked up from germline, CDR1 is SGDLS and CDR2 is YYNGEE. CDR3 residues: CASSTGLAGNNEQFF. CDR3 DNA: TGTGCCAGCAGCACTGGACTAGCGGGGAACAATGAGCAGTTCTTC.

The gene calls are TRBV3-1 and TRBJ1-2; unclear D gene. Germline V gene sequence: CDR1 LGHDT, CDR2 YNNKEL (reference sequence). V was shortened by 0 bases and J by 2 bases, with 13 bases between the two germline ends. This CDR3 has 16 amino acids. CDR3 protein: CASSQDPGPINYGYTF. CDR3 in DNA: TGTGCCAGCAGCCAAGATCCAGGACCGATAAACTATGGCTACACCTTC.

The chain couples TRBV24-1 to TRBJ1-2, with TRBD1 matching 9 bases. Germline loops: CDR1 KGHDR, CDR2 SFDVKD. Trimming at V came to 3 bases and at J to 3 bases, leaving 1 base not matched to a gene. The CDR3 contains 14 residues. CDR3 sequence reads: CATSDRDRDYGYTF. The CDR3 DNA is TGTGCCACCAGTGATAGGGACAGGGACTATGGCTACACCTTC.

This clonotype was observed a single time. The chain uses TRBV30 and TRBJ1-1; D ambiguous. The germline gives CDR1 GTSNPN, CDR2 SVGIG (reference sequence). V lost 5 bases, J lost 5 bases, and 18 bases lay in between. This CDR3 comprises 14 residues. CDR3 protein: CAWRLGGFVTEAFF. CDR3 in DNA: TGTGCCTGGCGGCTAGGAGGATTTGTGACTGAAGCTTTCTTT.

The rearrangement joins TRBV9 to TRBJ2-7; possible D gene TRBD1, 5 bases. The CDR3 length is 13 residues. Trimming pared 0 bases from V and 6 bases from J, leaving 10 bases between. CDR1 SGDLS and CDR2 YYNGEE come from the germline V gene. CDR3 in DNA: TGTGCCAGCAGCGTAGAGGGGTTAACCGAGCAGTACTTC. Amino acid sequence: CASSVEGLTEQYF.

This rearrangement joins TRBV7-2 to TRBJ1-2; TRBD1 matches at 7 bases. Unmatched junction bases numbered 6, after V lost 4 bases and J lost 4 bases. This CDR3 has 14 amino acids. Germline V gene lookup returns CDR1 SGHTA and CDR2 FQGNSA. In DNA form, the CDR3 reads TGTGCCAGCAGCTCTTTCGGGACAGCCTATGGCTACACCTTC. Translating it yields CASSSFGTAYGYTF.